This T cell receptor beta chain was sequenced during a study of response to subunit inactivated influenza vaccine. This clonotype was recorded at least ten times. V shed 4 bases and J 2 bases; nucleotides not matched to a gene: 7. Germline V gene data show CDR1 as SGHRS and CDR2 as YFSETQ. This CDR3 has 15 residues. One entry per CDR3 protein results from TCRdb running MiXCR on the RT-PCR reads. The profile covers 500,000 to 600,000 distinct CDR3 sequences, with approximately 11% appearing a single time and 11% taken by the ten largest. The sample was also reused in another study, on T cells expressing NK-cell markers. According to that study: A 5'RACE template switching approach incorporating UMIs was used to make TCR beta cDNA. Seropositivity for HCMV was found in seven of the eight sequenced donors, with one seronegative.

Material: PBMCs from blood, obtained on the day of vaccination. The chain uses TRBV5-1 and TRBJ2-3; TRBD1 agrees at 7 bases. The source of this sequence is a middle-aged man who received an inactivated influenza vaccine. This CDR3 is CASSPEGTDTDTQYF. CDR3 coding DNA: TGCGCCAGCAGCCCCGAAGGGACAGACACAGATACGCAGTATTTT. The entire variable domain, with the rest obtained from reference TRBV5-1 and TRBJ2-3, is as follows: KAGVTQTPRYLIKTRGQQVTLSCSPISGHRSVSWYQQTPGQGLQFLFEYFSETQRNKGNFPGRFSGRQFSNSRSEMNVSTLELGDSALYLCASSPEGTDTDTQYFGPGTRLTVL.